Detailed here is one T cell receptor (beta chain). Seattle's cohort entered during active infection and was followed longitudinally. The junction had 8 bases not matched to a gene; V was cut back by 6 bases and J by 7 bases. CDR3 length: 13 residues. From germline, CDR1 is MNHEY and CDR2 SVGAGI. This entry comes from a study of blood T cell repertoires in COVID-19. Study in general: Some COVID-19 samples were acute and others convalescent; all came from the United States, Italy and Spain. PBMCs, B-cell-depleted T cells, or T cells were the source of the cDNA or gDNA that made up the material.

In the original processing: It was from reference gene primer amplification that nucleated cell counts were estimated. Libraries were prepared by immunoSEQ multiplex PCR; TCRdb keeps only in-frame clonotypes and omits some of them. D and trimming were read from the DNA, whereas the V and J calls and clone size are those reported in that table. The repertoire holds a few hundred thousand clones, with around 87% as singletons. Sequencing was carried out using peripheral blood. The sequence was collected from a woman in her sixties or seventies with COVID-19, enrolled during active disease. The V gene is TRBV6-5, the J gene TRBJ1-2, with 7 positions matching TRBD1. For the CDR3, the DNA is TGTGCCAGCAGCCGACAGGGCTTGAGTGGCTACACCTTC. This encodes CASSRQGLSGYTF.